The next 8 T cell receptor beta chains were all read from a single sample in a study of T cells after yellow fever vaccination. TCRdb processed the 5' RACE reads anew with MiXCR; each CDR3 protein has one entry. The data show more than 350,000 distinct CDR3 sequences, with around a tenth seen just once and around 19% held by the top ten. This material consisted of PBMCs, taken on the day of the first yellow fever vaccination. Source of these receptors: a man between 18 and 29 years old who received the YFV17D yellow fever vaccine.

The J gene is TRBJ2-7, the V gene TRBV20-1, with 11 bases matching TRBD2. This CDR3 is 14 amino acids long. Germline loops: CDR1 DFQATT, CDR2 SNEGSKA (reference sequence). The junction had 6 bases not matched to a gene; V was cut back by 5 bases and J by 3 bases. This CDR3 reads CSASPGLADYEQYV. The CDR3 region has the DNA TGCAGTGCTTCCCCGGGACTAGCGGACTACGAGCAGTACGTC.

This clonotype was counted only a few times. The chain links TRBV6-1 to TRBJ1-5, with 12 bases aligning to TRBD1. V lost 6 bases, J lost 5 bases, and 5 bases stayed unmatched. Germline-derived CDR1 and CDR2 are MNHNS and SASEGT. This CDR3 comprises 15 residues. CDR3 protein: CASRAGTGGDQPQHF. DNA of the CDR3: TGTGCCAGCAGGGCGGGGACAGGGGGCGATCAGCCCCAGCATTTT.

This chain uses TRBV7-2 with TRBJ2-1; D perhaps matches TRBD2 (7 bases). Trimming shortened V by 7 bases and J by 10 bases, and 29 bases separated the two germline ends. The CDR3 has 17 residues. From germline, CDR1 is SGHTA and CDR2 FQGNSA. In DNA form, the CDR3 reads TGTGCCAGCATCTCGTGGGGTGCGGGGGCGTCGATGGGGGAGCAGTTCTTC. Translating it yields CASISWGAGASMGEQFF.

The chain has TRBV7-2 and TRBJ1-1; D call uncertain. The CDR3 extends over 12 amino acids. Deletions cut 5 bases from V and 7 bases from J, with 11 bases between. Germline loops: CDR1 SGHTA, CDR2 FQGNSA. CDR3 protein: CASSPGWIEAFF. The CDR3 DNA follows: TGTGCCAGCAGCCCGGGATGGATTGAAGCTTTCTTT.

The chain joins TRBV30 to TRBJ1-5; 10 nucleotides agree with TRBD1. CDR3 length equals 13 residues. Germline CDR1 is GTSNPN and CDR2 is SVGIG (reference sequence). The CDR3 DNA reads TGTGCTCGGGACAGGGGAGGCGGTCAGCCCCAGCATTTT. This sequence encodes CARDRGGGQPQHF.

The CDR3 DNA reads as TGTGCCAGCAGCTTTGCAGGGGCGGGGACCGGGGAGCTGTTTTTT. Its protein product is CASSFAGAGTGELFF. The J gene is TRBJ2-2, the V gene TRBV7-3; D may match TRBD1 or TRBD2 (6 bases each). The CDR3 covers 15 residues. CDR1 and CDR2 (germline): SGHTA, FQGTGA. The germline V and J ends were trimmed by 3 bases and 5 bases, with 13 bases remaining between them. Filled out from reference TRBV7-3 and TRBJ2-2, the complete variable domain reads GAGVSQTPSNKVTEKGKYVELRCDPISGHTALYWYRQSLGQGPEFLIYFQGTGAADDSGLPNDRFFAVRPEGSVSTLKIQRTERGDSAVYLCASSFAGAGTGELFFGEGSRLTVL.

The CDR3 DNA reads as TGTGCCACCAGTGATTTGGTTACGGGGGGGCCTAACGGGGAGCTGTTTTTT. Translating gives CATSDLVTGGPNGELFF. The J gene is TRBJ2-2, the V gene TRBV24-1; 8 nucleotides line up with TRBD2. The CDR3 has 17 amino acids. The V gene's germline CDR1 is KGHDR and CDR2 SFDVKD. Germline trimming cut 0 bases from V and 7 bases from J; bases unmatched to any gene: 9.

The chain links TRBV28 to TRBJ1-5; D is uncertain. Germline values: CDR1 MDHEN, CDR2 SYDVKM. The CDR3 has 12 amino acids. Between the trimmed V and J ends, which lost 7 bases and 7 bases, there was a span of 11 bases. CDR3 DNA: TGTGCCAGCACCCCTTCTGGGCAGCCCCAGCATTTT. Translation: CASTPSGQPQHF.